One and the same sample provided the 23 T cell receptor beta chains below, sequenced in a study of identical twins. TCRdb analysed the 5' RACE reads with MiXCR anew, one entry per CDR3 protein. In the table there are about 530,000 distinct CDR3 sequences, 15% of which are singletons. Another study also made use of these data, one on yellow fever vaccine responses in identical twins.

The sequenced material came from CD4+ T cells sorted from blood. All receptors come from a woman aged 18 to 35 in good health.

Ten or more counts support this clonotype. The V gene is TRBV3-1, the J gene TRBJ1-3, with D maybe TRBD1 (6 bases). The germline V and J ends were trimmed by 2 bases and 4 bases, with 9 bases remaining between them. Germline loops: CDR1 LGHDT, CDR2 YNNKEL (reference sequence). This CDR3 spans 14 amino acids. The CDR3, as DNA: TGTGCCAGCAGCCAACAGGGGTCGGGAAACACCATATATTTT. Its protein product is CASSQQGSGNTIYF.

This clonotype has just a few counts. The J gene is TRBJ1-5, the V gene TRBV2; D is unresolved. CDR1 is SNHLY, CDR2 FYNNEI, per germline. The CDR3 consists of 12 residues. Trimming cost V 2 bases and J 6 bases, with 5 bases left between them. The CDR3 is CASSEWGQPQHF. DNA of the CDR3: TGTGCCAGCAGTGAATGGGGTCAGCCCCAGCATTTT.

This clonotype has a count of ten or more. V and J are TRBV12-3 or TRBV12-4 and TRBJ2-7; D might be TRBD1 (5 bases). This CDR3 has 12 residues. V was shortened by 4 bases and J by 1 base, with 5 bases between the two germline ends. DNA for the CDR3: TGTGCCAGCAGTTACAGGTCCTACGAGCAGTACTTC. Translating it yields CASSYRSYEQYF.

The gene calls are TRBV5-1 and TRBJ1-5; TRBD1 aligns across 11 bases. This CDR3 comprises 15 residues. The V and J ends lost 4 bases and 5 bases, in that order; junction bases with no gene match: 5. The V gene's germline CDR1 is SGHRS and CDR2 YFSETQ. The DNA for the CDR3 is TGCGCCAGCAGCCCGGGACAGGGGGTATATCAGCCCCAGCATTTT. Residues: CASSPGQGVYQPQHF. The whole variable domain, remainder taken from reference TRBV5-1 and TRBJ1-5, is KAGVTQTPRYLIKTRGQQVTLSCSPISGHRSVSWYQQTPGQGLQFLFEYFSETQRNKGNFPGRFSGRQFSNSRSEMNVSTLELGDSALYLCASSPGQGVYQPQHFGDGTRLSIL.

This clonotype was counted only a few times. V and J are TRBV12-3 or TRBV12-4 and TRBJ1-1; 7 nucleotides align to TRBD1. V dropped 7 bases and J dropped 10; count of bases not matched to a gene: 9. The CDR3 is 12 residues long. The DNA for the CDR3 is TGTGCCAGCACCACAGGGGCGGGGAGAGCTTTCTTT. This gives the protein CASTTGAGRAFF.

This clonotype has just a few counts. The V call is TRBV6-1, the J call TRBJ2-3, with D perhaps TRBD1 (6 bases). From germline, CDR1 is MNHNS and CDR2 SASEGT. This CDR3 has 13 amino acids. The V and J ends lost 6 bases and 8 bases respectively, with 15 bases between them. CDR3 loop: CASRPGTPSTQYF. CDR3 sequence (DNA): TGTGCCAGCAGACCAGGGACACCATCTACGCAGTATTTT.

This clonotype appeared a few times. The gene calls are TRBV5-1 and TRBJ2-1, with TRBD1 identical over 7 bases. Unmatched junction bases numbered 5, after V lost 5 bases and J lost 0 bases. In germline, CDR1 is SGHRS, CDR2 YFSETQ. The CDR3 has 15 amino acids. The CDR3 sequence: CASRIGTASYNEQFF. CDR3 DNA: TGCGCCAGCAGAATCGGGACAGCCTCCTACAATGAGCAGTTCTTC.

The V call is TRBV5-1, the J call TRBJ2-3; D uncertain. Trimming stripped 2 bases from V and 4 bases from J, with 8 bases between. Per germline, CDR1 SGHRS and CDR2 YFSETQ. This CDR3 has 13 residues. Here the CDR3 DNA reads TGCGCCAGCAGCTTTTGGGCTGCAGATACGCAGTATTTT. Protein sequence: CASSFWAADTQYF.

The chain has TRBV12-3 or TRBV12-4 and TRBJ1-6, with D tentatively TRBD1 (5 bases). CDR3 size: 14 residues. The germline V and J ends were trimmed by 2 bases and 9 bases, with 11 bases remaining between them. The CDR3 protein is CASSLSGGGSPLHF. In nucleotides, the CDR3 is TGTGCCAGCAGTTTAAGTGGGGGTGGTTCACCCCTCCACTTT.

The V gene is TRBV12-5, the J gene TRBJ2-1; no reliable D call. There are 15 residues in the CDR3. Between the trimmed V and J ends, which lost 4 bases and 5 bases, there was a span of 15 bases. Germline CDR1 reads LGHNT; CDR2 reads FRNRAP. The CDR3 DNA follows: TGTGCTAGTGGTTCCCCCCCGGCAGGAGACAATGAGCAGTTCTTC. It specifies CASGSPPAGDNEQFF. Full variable domain (outside the CDR3, taken from reference TRBV12-5 and TRBJ2-1): DARVTQTPRHKVTEMGQEVTMRCQPILGHNTVFWYRQTMMQGLELLAYFRNRAPLDDSGMPKDRFSAEMPDATLATLKIQPSEPRDSAVYFCASGSPPAGDNEQFFGPGTRLTVL.

This chain joins TRBV5-1 and TRBJ1-2, with 7 bases matching TRBD1. This CDR3 has 14 residues. From germline, CDR1 is SGHRS and CDR2 YFSETQ. V shed 4 bases and J 3 bases; nucleotides not matched to a gene: 6. This CDR3 reads CASSNTGTDYGYTF. The CDR3 DNA is TGCGCCAGCAGCAACACAGGGACAGACTATGGCTACACCTTC. The full variable domain, in which reference TRBV5-1 and TRBJ1-2 provide the parts outside the CDR3, is KAGVTQTPRYLIKTRGQQVTLSCSPISGHRSVSWYQQTPGQGLQFLFEYFSETQRNKGNFPGRFSGRQFSNSRSEMNVSTLELGDSALYLCASSNTGTDYGYTFGSGTRLTVV.

This clonotype was seen more than once but under ten times. The chain couples TRBV20-1 to TRBJ1-6, with D hard to call. CDR3 length: 14 amino acids. V lost 3 bases to trimming and J lost 4 bases, with 10 bases between them. Germline values: CDR1 DFQATT, CDR2 SNEGSKA (reference sequence). CDR3 DNA: TGCAGTGCTAGCATACAGAGGTATAATTCACCCCTCCACTTT. It codes for CSASIQRYNSPLHF.

This clonotype occurred a few times. This rearrangement joins TRBV6-2 or TRBV6-3 to TRBJ1-5; no definite D call. Germline V gives CDR1 MNHEY, CDR2 SVGEGT. The CDR3 sequence is 15 residues long. V lost 5 bases and J lost 8, with 19 bases in between. The CDR3 here is CASSGSLGRQEPQHF. As DNA, the CDR3 is TGTGCCAGCAGTGGTTCCCTAGGCCGCCAGGAGCCCCAGCATTTT.

This chain connects TRBV29-1 to TRBJ2-2; 12 nucleotides line up with TRBD2. The CDR3 contains 22 residues. Germline V gene data show CDR1 as SQVTM and CDR2 as ANQGSEA. Trimming took 8 bases from V and 0 from J; bases not matched to a gene: 25. This chain's CDR3 is CSKKPRTSGTKGKSSNTGELFF. CDR3 nucleotides: TGCAGCAAGAAACCAAGGACTAGCGGGACTAAGGGAAAGAGCTCGAACACCGGGGAGCTGTTTTTT.

In its sample, this clonotype was seen a few times. This chain links TRBV6-5 with TRBJ2-1; 11 positions agree with TRBD2. The V gene's germline CDR1 is MNHEY and CDR2 SVGAGI. Trimming cost V 4 bases and J 5 bases; bases outside gene matches: 7. CDR3 length: 16 amino acids. CDR3: CASSSILGLADNEQFF. In DNA, the CDR3 is TGTGCCAGCAGTTCCATCTTGGGACTAGCGGACAATGAGCAGTTCTTC.

The chain has TRBV5-5 and TRBJ1-4, with D perhaps matching TRBD1 (6 bases). Germline assignment: CDR1 SGHKS and CDR2 YYEKEE (reference sequence). Trimming removed 5 bases from V and 1 base from J, with 18 bases in between. This CDR3 contains 17 residues. The CDR3 region has the DNA TGTGCCAGCAGTTTAAATCCAGGGGAGGAAACTAATGAAAAACTGTTTTTT. Its protein is CASSLNPGEETNEKLFF.

This clonotype was seen repeatedly, ten times or more. This rearrangement joins TRBV7-2 to TRBJ2-3; the D is unclear. V was pared by 5 bases and J by 1 base, with 13 bases between. Per germline, CDR1 SGHTA and CDR2 FQGNSA. This CDR3 contains 15 residues. The CDR3 spells CASSLFEARTDTQYF. The CDR3 nucleotides read TGTGCCAGCAGCCTATTTGAAGCCCGCACAGATACGCAGTATTTT.

The sample holds a few counts of this clonotype. The chain's CDR3 is CASSLSGLGNYGYTF. In DNA form, the CDR3 reads TGCGCCAGCAGCCTGTCGGGGCTCGGGAACTATGGCTACACCTTC. The chain couples TRBV5-1 to TRBJ1-2; tentative D call: TRBD1 (5 bases). Trimming removed 4 bases at V and 2 bases at J, with 15 bases between. Germline values: CDR1 SGHRS, CDR2 YFSETQ. This CDR3 region has 15 residues.

This clonotype was seen more than once but under ten times. The chain is built from TRBV18 and TRBJ1-2, with no clear D. The CDR3 totals 13 residues. Germline CDR1 and CDR2: KGHSH and LQKENI. V lost 4 bases to trimming and J lost 3 bases, with 9 bases between them. The CDR3 sequence is CASSHGQDYGYTF. The DNA of the CDR3 is TGTGCCAGCTCACACGGGCAAGACTATGGCTACACCTTC.

This clonotype was detected only a few times. The CDR3 spells CASSLRTDRTDTQYF. CDR3 nucleotide sequence: TGTGCCAGCAGCTTAAGGACTGACCGCACAGATACGCAGTATTTT. The gene calls are TRBV7-9 and TRBJ2-3; maybe TRBD2 (5 bases). Germline CDR1 is SEHNR and CDR2 is FQNEAQ (reference sequence). Deletions cut 2 bases from V and 1 base from J, with 10 bases between. The CDR3 totals 15 residues.

This clonotype turned up a few times. The chain links TRBV2 to TRBJ2-3; the match to TRBD1 covers 7 bases. The V gene end was trimmed by 6 bases and the J gene end by 0 bases; junction bases not matched to a gene: 6. Germline V gene data show CDR1 as SNHLY and CDR2 as FYNNEI. The CDR3 sequence is 15 residues long. The CDR3 here is CASSGTVASTDTQYF. The CDR3, as DNA: TGTGCCAGCAGCGGGACAGTCGCTAGCACAGATACGCAGTATTTT.

This clonotype has only a few counts. This chain connects TRBV6-1 to TRBJ1-4; D gene unclear. The CDR3 sequence is 16 residues long. V shed 6 bases and J shed 0 bases, with 14 bases lying between them. Germline CDR1 MNHNS, CDR2 SASEGT. As DNA, the CDR3 is TGTGCCAGCAGCTTTCGGCCGACCGCAACTAATGAAAAACTGTTTTTT. It codes for CASSFRPTATNEKLFF.

The genes are TRBV12-3 or TRBV12-4 and TRBJ2-7; D tentatively fits TRBD1 or TRBD2 (6 bases each). V lost 7 bases and J lost 5, with 18 bases in between. The CDR3 is 14 residues long. CDR3 bases: TGTGCCAGCACGTCCTCGAGGGGGAGGCACGAGCAGTACTTC. The encoded protein is CASTSSRGRHEQYF.